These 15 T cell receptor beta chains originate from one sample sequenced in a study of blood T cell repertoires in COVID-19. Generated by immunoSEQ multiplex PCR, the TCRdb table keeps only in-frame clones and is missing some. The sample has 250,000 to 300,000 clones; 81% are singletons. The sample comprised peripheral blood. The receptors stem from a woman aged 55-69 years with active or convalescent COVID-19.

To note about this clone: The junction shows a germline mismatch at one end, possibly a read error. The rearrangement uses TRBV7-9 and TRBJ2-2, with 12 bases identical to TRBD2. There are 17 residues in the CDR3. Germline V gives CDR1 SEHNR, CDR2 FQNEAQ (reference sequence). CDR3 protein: CASSLLAGGPKTGELFF. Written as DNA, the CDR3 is TGTGCCAGCAGCTTGCTAGCGGGGGGGCCGAAAACCGGGGAGCTGTTTTTT.

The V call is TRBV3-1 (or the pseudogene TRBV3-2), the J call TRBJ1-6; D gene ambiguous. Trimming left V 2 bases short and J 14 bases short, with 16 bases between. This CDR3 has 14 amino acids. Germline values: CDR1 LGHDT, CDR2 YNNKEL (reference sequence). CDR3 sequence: CASSQLSTTSSLHF. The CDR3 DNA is TGTGCCAGCAGCCAATTATCGACAACCTCTTCCCTCCACTTT.

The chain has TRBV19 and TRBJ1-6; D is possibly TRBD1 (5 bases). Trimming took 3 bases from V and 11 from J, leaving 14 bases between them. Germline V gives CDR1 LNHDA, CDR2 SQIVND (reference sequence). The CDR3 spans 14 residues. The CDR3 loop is CASSIGGGYPPLHF. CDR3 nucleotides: TGTGCCAGTAGTATCGGGGGGGGGTATCCACCCCTCCACTTT.

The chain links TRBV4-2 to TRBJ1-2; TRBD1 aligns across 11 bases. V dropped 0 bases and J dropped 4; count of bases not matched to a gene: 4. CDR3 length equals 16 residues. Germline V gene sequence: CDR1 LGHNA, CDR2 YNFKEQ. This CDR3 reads CASSQDFGQGAYGYTF. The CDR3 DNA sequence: TGTGCCAGCAGCCAAGATTTTGGACAGGGGGCCTATGGCTACACCTTC.

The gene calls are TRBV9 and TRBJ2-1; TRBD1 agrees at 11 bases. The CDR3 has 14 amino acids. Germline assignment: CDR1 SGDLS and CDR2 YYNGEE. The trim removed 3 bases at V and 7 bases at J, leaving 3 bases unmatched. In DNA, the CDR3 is TGTGCCAGCAGCGGGACAGGGGGCTTGAATGAGCAGTTCTTC. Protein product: CASSGTGGLNEQFF.

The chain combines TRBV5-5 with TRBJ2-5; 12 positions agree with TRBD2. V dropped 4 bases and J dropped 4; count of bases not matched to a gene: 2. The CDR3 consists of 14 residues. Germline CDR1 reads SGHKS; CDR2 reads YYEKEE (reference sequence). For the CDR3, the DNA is TGTGCCAGCAGCATGGGACTAGCGGGAGAGACCCAGTACTTC. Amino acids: CASSMGLAGETQYF. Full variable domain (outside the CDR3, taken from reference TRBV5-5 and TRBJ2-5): DAGVTQSPTHLIKTRGQQVTLRCSPISGHKSVSWYQQVLGQGPQFIFQYYEKEERGRGNFPDRFSARQFPNYSSELNVNALLLGDSALYLCASSMGLAGETQYFGPGTRLLVL.

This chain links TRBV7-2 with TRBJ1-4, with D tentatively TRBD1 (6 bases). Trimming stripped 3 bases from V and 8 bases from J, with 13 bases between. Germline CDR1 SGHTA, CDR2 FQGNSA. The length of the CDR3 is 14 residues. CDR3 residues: CASSFEGEWEKLFF. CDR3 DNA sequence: TGTGCCAGCAGCTTCGAGGGGGAGTGGGAAAAACTGTTTTTT.

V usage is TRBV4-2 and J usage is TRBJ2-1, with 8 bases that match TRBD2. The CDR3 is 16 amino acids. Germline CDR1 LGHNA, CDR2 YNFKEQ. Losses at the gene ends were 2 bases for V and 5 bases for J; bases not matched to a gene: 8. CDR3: CASSQQIRRGDNEQFF. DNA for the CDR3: TGTGCCAGCAGCCAACAAATCAGGCGGGGGGACAATGAGCAGTTCTTC.

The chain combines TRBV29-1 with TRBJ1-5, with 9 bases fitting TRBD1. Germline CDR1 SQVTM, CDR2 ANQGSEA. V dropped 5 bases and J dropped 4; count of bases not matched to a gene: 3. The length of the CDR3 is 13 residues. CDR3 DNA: TGCAGCGTTCGACAGGGGGTAAATCAGCCCCAGCATTTT. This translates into CSVRQGVNQPQHF.

The CDR3 nucleotides read TGTGCCAGCAGTTACTTAGGGATGGGAGGCTACGAGCAGTACTTC. It codes for CASSYLGMGGYEQYF. The V and J genes are TRBV6-2 or TRBV6-3 and TRBJ2-7; weak D call: TRBD2 (6 bases). V gave up 1 base and J gave up 3 bases, with 13 bases separating them. Germline V gene data show CDR1 as MNHEY and CDR2 as SVGEGT. This CDR3 region has 15 residues.

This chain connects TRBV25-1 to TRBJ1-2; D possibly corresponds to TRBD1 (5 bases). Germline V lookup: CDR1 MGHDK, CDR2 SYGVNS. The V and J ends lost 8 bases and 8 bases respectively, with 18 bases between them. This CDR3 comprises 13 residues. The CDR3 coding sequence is TGTGCCAGCTTCGGCAGGGCTTTGGACGGCTACACCTTC. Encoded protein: CASFGRALDGYTF.

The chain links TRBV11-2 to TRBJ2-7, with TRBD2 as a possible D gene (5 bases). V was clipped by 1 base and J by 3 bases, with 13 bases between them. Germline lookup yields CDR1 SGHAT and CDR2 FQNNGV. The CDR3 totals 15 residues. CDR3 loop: CASSLGRNPGYEQYF. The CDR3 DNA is TGTGCCAGCAGCTTAGGGAGGAACCCTGGCTACGAGCAGTACTTC.

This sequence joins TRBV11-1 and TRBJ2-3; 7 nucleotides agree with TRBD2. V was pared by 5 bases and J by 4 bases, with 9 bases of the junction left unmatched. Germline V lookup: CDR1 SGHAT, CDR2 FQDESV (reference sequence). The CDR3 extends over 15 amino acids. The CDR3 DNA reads TGTGCCAGCAGCCCCGGGGAGGGATGGGCAGATACGCAGTATTTT. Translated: CASSPGEGWADTQYF.

CDR3 in DNA: TGCAGTGCTAGGGGGAGTTACGAGCAGTACTTC. It codes for CSARGSYEQYF. V and J are TRBV20-1 and TRBJ2-7; maybe TRBD2 (5 bases). The CDR3 sequence is 11 residues long. Between the trimmed V and J ends, which lost 3 bases and 4 bases, there was a span of 7 bases. The germline V gene has CDR1 DFQATT and CDR2 SNEGSKA (reference sequence).

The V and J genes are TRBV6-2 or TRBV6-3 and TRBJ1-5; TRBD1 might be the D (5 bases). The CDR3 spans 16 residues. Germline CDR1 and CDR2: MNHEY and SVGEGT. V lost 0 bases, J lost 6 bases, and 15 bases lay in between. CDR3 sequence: CASSYSKARVGQPQHF. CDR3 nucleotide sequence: TGTGCCAGCAGTTACTCGAAGGCCAGGGTGGGTCAGCCCCAGCATTTT.